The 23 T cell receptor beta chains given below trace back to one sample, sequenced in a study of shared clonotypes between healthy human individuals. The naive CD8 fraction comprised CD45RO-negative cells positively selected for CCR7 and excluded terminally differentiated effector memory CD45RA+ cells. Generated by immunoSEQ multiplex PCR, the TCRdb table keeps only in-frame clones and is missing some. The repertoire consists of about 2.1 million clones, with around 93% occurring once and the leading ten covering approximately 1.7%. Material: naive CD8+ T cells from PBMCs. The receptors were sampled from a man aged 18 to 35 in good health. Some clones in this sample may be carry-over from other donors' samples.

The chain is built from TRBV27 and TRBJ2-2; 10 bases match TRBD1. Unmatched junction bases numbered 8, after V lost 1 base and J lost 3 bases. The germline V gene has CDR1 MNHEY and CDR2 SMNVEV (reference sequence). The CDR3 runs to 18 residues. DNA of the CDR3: TGTGCCAGCAGTTTATTGTTTCGGACAGGGGGTTACACCGGGGAGCTGTTTTTT. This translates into CASSLLFRTGGYTGELFF.

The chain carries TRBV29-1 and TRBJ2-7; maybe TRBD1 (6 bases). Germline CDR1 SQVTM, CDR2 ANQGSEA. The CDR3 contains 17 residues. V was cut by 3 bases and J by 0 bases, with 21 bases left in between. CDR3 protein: CSVESIGTGSSSYEQYF. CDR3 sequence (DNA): TGCAGCGTTGAGAGTATAGGCACAGGGTCCTCCTCCTACGAGCAGTACTTC.

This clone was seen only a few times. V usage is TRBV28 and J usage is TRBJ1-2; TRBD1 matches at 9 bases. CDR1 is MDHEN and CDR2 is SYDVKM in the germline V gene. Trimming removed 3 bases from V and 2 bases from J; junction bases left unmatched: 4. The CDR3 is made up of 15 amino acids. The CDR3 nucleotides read TGTGCCAGCAGTTTCGGGACAGGGACCAACTATGGCTACACCTTC. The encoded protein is CASSFGTGTNYGYTF.

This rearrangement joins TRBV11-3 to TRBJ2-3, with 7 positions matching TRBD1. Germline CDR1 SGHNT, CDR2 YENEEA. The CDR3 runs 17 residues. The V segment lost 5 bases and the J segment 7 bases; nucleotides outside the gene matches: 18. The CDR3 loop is CASSPRTGPPALNTQYF. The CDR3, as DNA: TGTGCCAGCAGCCCGAGGACAGGACCCCCCGCTTTGAATACGCAGTATTTT. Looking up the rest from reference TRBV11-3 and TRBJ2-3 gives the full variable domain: EAGVVQSPRYKIIEKKQPVAFWCNPISGHNTLYWYLQNLGQGPELLIRYENEEAVDDSQLPKDRFSAERLKGVDSTLKIQPAELGDSAVYLCASSPRTGPPALNTQYFGPGTRLTVL.

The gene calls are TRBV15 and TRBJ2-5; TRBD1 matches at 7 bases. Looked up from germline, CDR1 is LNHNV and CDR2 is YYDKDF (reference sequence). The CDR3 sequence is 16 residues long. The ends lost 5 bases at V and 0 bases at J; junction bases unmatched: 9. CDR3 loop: CATSPYRDRYQETQYF. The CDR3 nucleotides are TGTGCCACCAGCCCCTACCGGGACAGATACCAAGAGACCCAGTACTTC. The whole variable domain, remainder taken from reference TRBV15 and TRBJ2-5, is DAMVIQNPRYQVTQFGKPVTLSCSQTLNHNVMYWYQQKSSQAPKLLFHYYDKDFNNEADTPDNFQSRRPNTSFCFLDIRSPGLGDTAMYLCATSPYRDRYQETQYFGPGTRLLVL.

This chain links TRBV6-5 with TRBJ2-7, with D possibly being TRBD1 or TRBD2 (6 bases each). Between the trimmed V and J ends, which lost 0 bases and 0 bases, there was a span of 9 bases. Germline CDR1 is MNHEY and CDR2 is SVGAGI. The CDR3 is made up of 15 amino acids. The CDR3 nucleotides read TGTGCCAGCAGTTACTCGAGGGGGGACTCCTACGAGCAGTACTTC. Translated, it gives CASSYSRGDSYEQYF.

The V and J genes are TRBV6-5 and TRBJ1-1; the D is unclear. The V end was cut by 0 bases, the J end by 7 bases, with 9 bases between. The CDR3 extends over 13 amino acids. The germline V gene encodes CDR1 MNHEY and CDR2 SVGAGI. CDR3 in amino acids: CASSYSGVGEAFF. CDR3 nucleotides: TGTGCCAGCAGTTACTCTGGGGTTGGTGAAGCTTTCTTT.

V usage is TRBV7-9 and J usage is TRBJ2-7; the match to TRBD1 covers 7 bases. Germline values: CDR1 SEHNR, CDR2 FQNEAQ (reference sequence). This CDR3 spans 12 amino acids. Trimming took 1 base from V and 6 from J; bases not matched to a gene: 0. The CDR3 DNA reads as TGTGCCAGCAGCTTAGAGGGGGCCGAGCAGTACTTC. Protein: CASSLEGAEQYF.

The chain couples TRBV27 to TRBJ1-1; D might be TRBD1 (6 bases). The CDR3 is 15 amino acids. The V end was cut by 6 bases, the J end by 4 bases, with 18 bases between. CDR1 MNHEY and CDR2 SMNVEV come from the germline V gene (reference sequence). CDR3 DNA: TGTGCCAGCAGAGGACTCACAGGGATAGCCACTGAAGCTTTCTTT. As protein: CASRGLTGIATEAFF.

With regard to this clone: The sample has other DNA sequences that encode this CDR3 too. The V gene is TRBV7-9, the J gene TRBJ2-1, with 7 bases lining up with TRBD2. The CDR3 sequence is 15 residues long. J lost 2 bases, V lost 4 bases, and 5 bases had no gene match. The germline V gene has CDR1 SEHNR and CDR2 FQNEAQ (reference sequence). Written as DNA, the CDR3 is TGTGCCAGCAGCTCCGGACTAGTCGCCTACAATGAGCAGTTCTTC. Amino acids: CASSSGLVAYNEQFF.

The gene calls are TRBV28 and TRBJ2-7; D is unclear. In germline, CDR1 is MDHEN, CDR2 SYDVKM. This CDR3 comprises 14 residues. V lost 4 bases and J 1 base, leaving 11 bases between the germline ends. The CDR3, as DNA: TGTGCCAGCAGTTCCCGACTGAATTCCTACGAGCAGTACTTC. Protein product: CASSSRLNSYEQYF.

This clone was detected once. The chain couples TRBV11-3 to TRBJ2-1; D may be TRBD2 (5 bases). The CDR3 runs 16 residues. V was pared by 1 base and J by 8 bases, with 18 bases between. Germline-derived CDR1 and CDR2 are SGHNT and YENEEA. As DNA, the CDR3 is TGTGCCAGCAGCTTAGGGCGCCGAGGGCTCAGGCATGAGCAGTTCTTC. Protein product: CASSLGRRGLRHEQFF.

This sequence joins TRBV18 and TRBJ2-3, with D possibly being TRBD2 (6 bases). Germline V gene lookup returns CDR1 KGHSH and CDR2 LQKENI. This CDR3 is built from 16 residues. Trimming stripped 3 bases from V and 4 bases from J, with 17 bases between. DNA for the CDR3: TGTGCCAGCTCACCTAGGGACTCGACAAGGGCAGATACGCAGTATTTT. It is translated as CASSPRDSTRADTQYF.

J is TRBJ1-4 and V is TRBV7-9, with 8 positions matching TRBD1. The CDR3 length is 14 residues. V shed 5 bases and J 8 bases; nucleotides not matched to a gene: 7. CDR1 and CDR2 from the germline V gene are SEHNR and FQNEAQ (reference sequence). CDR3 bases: TGTGCCAGCAGCCGGACGGACAGGGACGAAAAACTGTTTTTT. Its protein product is CASSRTDRDEKLFF.

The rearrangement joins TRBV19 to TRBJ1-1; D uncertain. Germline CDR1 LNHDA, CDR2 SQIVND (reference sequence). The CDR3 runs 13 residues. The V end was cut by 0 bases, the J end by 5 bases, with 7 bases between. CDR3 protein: CASSIDERTEAFF. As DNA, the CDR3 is TGTGCCAGTAGTATAGATGAGAGAACTGAAGCTTTCTTT.

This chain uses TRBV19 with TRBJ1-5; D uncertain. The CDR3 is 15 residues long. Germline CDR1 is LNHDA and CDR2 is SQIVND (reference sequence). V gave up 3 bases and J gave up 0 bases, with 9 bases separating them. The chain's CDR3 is CASSMAPYSNQPQHF. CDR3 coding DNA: TGTGCCAGTAGTATGGCACCATATAGCAATCAGCCCCAGCATTTT. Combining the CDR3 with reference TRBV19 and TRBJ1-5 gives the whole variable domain DGGITQSPKYLFRKEGQNVTLSCEQNLNHDAMYWYRQDPGQGLRLIYYSQIVNDFQKGDIAEGYSVSREKKESFPLTVTSAQKNPTAFYLCASSMAPYSNQPQHFGDGTRLSIL.

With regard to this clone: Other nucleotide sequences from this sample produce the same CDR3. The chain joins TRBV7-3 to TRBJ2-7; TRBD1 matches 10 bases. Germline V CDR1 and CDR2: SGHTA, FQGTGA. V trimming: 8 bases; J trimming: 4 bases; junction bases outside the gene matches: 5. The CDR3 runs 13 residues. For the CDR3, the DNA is TGTGCCAGCTCGACGGGACAGGGGTACGAGCAGTACTTC. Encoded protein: CASSTGQGYEQYF.

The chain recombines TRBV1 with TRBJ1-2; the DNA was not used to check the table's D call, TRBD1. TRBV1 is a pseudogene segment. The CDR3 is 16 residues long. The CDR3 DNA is TGCACCAGCAGCCAAGTTTGGGTGCAGGGTTCCTATGGCTACACCTTC. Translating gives CTSSQVWVQGSYGYTF.

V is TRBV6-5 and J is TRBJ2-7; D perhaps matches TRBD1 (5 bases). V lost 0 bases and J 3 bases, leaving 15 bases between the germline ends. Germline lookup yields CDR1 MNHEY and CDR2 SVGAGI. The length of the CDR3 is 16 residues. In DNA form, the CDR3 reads TGTGCCAGCAGTTACTCAGAAGGGGAAGCCAACTACGAGCAGTACTTC. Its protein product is CASSYSEGEANYEQYF.

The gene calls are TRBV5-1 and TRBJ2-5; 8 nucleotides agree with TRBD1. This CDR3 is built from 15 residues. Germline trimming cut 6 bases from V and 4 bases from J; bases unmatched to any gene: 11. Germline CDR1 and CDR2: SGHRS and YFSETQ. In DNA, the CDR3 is TGCGCCAGCAACCCTACAGGGGGTTTGGGAGAGACCCAGTACTTC. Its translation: CASNPTGGLGETQYF.

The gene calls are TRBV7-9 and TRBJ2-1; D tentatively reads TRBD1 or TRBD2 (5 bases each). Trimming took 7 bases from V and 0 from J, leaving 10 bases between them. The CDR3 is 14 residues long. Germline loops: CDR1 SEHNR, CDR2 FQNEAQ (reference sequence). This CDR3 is CASTGTGSYNEQFF. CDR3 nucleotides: TGTGCCAGCACCGGGACGGGCTCCTACAATGAGCAGTTCTTC.

The CDR3 DNA reads TGTGCCAGCAGCCTGCGACAGGGGGCCGATGGGGCCAACGTCCTGACTTTC. This gives the protein CASSLRQGADGANVLTF. The genes are TRBV5-5 and TRBJ2-6, with 10 nucleotides matching TRBD1. There are 17 residues in the CDR3. From germline, CDR1 is SGHKS and CDR2 YYEKEE (reference sequence). Unmatched junction bases numbered 7, after V lost 4 bases and J lost 3 bases.

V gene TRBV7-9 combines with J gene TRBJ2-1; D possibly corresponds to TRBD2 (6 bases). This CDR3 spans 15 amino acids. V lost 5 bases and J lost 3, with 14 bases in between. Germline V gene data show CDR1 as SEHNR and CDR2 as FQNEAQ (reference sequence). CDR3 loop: CASSRMGGDYNEQFF. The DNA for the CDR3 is TGTGCCAGCAGCCGAATGGGGGGAGACTACAATGAGCAGTTCTTC. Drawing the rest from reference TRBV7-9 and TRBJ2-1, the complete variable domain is DTGVSQNPRHKITKRGQNVTFRCDPISEHNRLYWYRQTLGQGPEFLTYFQNEAQLEKSRLLSDRFSAERPKGSFSTLEIQRTEQGDSAMYLCASSRMGGDYNEQFFGPGTRLTVL.